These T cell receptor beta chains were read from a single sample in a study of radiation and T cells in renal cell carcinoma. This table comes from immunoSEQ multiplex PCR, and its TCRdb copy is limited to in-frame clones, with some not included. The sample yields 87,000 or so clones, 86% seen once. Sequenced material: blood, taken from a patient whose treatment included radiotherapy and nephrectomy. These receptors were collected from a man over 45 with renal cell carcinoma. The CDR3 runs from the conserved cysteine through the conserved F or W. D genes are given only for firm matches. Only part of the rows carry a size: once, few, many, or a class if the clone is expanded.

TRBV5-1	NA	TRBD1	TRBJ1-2	TGCGCCAGCAGGCCGACAGGGGTCGACTATGGCTACACCTTC	CASRPTGVDYGYTF
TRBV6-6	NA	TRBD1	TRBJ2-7	TGTGCCAGCAGTTCCGGGACAGGGAACTCCTACGAGCAGTACTTC	CASSSGTGNSYEQYF
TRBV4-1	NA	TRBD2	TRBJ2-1	TGCGCCAGCAGCCAAGAACGGACTAGCGGCGAGCAGTTCTTC	CASSQERTSGEQFF
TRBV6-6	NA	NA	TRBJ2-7	TGTGCCAGCAGTACCGCTTACCCCCACGAGCAGTACTTC	CASSTAYPHEQYF
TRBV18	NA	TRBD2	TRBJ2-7	TGTGCCAGCTCACCGGGACTAGCGAGCTCCTACGAGCAGTACTTC	CASSPGLASSYEQYF
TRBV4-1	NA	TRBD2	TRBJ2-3	TGCGCCAGCAGCCAAGGGCGGGAGTATACTCCCCACGCAGATACGCAGTATTTT	CASSQGREYTPHADTQYF
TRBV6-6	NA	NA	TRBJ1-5	TGTGCCAGCAGCTCTTCGCTCGATCAGCCCCAGCATTTT	CASSSSLDQPQHF
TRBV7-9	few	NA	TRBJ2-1	TGTGCCAGCAGCGCCCAGGGGGGGGAGGACAATGAGCAGTTCTTC	CASSAQGGEDNEQFF
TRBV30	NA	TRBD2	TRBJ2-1	TGTGCCTGGACCCGAGGACTAGCGGATTACAATGAGCAGTTCTTC	CAWTRGLADYNEQFF
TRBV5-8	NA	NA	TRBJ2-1	TGTGCCAGCAGCCGGGGCATGATAGGCTACAATGAGCAGTTCTTC	CASSRGMIGYNEQFF
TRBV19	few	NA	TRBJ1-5	TGTGCCAGTAGTATGGGCAGGGCGAGCGGAGCCCAGCATTTT	CASSMGRASGAQHF
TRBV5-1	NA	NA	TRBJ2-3	TGCGCCAGCAGCTTGGCGGGCCCCACAGATACGCAGTATTTT	CASSLAGPTDTQYF
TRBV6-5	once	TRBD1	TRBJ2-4	TGTGCCAGCAGTCAGTGGGACAGCAAAAACATTCAGTACTTC	CASSQWDSKNIQYF
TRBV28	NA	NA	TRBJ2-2	TGTGCCAGCAGTTTAGGTAACAAAGGAACCGGGGAGCTGTTTTTT	CASSLGNKGTGELFF
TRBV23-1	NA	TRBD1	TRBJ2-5	TGCGCCAGCAAGGGGGCAACACAAGAGACCCAGTACTTC	CASKGATQETQYF
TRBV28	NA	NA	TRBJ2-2	TGTGCCAGCAGTTTTCGGCCGGGGCAAAACACCGGGGAGCTGTTTTTT	CASSFRPGQNTGELFF
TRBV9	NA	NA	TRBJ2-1	TGTGCCAGCAGCCCTGGGTCTCGAAACAATGAGCAGTTCTTC	CASSPGSRNNEQFF
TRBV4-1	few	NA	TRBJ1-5	TGCGCCAGCAGCCAAGAATGGGGGAATCAGCCCCAGCATTTT	CASSQEWGNQPQHF
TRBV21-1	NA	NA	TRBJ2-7	TGTGCCAGCAGACTACGGGATGGGGCGTACTTC	CASRLRDGAYF
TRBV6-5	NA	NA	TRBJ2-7	TGTGCCAGCAGTTCAGTCTCCTACGAGCAGTACTTC	CASSSVSYEQYF
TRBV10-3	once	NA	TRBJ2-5	TGTGCCATCAGTGAGACAGAGACCCAGTACTTC	CAISETETQYF
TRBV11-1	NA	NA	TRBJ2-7	TGTGCCAGCAGCTTAAGCAGGGGTGGCTACGAGCAGTACTTC	CASSLSRGGYEQYF
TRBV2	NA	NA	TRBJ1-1	TGTGCCAGCAGTGAAGACAGCCACCTTTCTGAAGCTTTCTTT	CASSEDSHLSEAFF
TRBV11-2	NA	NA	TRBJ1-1	TGTGCCAGCAGCCTCGACAGGAACACTGAAGCTTTCTTT	CASSLDRNTEAFF